Shown below are 14 T cell receptor beta chains from a single sample sequenced in a study of T cell repertoires in aging, cancer and after chemotherapy. The template was genomic DNA from peripheral blood, not RNA. TRB rearrangements spanning V, D and J were amplified using mixed TRB-A/B primers. TCRdb independently ran MiXCR on the multiplex PCR reads; one entry per CDR3 protein. Of about 9,200 distinct CDR3 sequences in the sample, around a third are singletons; the top ten hold around 13%. Sequencing input: blood. These receptors all stem from a human donor in good health. The donor label of this sample is uncertain.

CDR3 coding DNA: TGTGCCAGCTCACCCAGGACAGAAGTGGAGACCCAGTACTTC. It encodes CASSPRTEVETQYF. The chain uses TRBV18 and TRBJ2-5, with D possibly TRBD1 on 6 matching bases. Trimming shortened V by 3 bases and J by 5 bases, and 13 bases separated the two germline ends. This CDR3 is built from 14 residues. Germline CDR1 reads KGHSH; CDR2 reads LQKENI. Supplemented by reference TRBV18 and TRBJ2-5, the full variable domain reads NAGVMQNPRHLVRRRGQEARLRCSPMKGHSHVYWYRQLPEEGLKFMVYLQKENIIDESGMPKERFSAEFPKEGPSILRIQQVVRGDSAAYFCASSPRTEVETQYFGPGTRLLVL.

J is TRBJ2-2 and V is TRBV5-4; D uncertain. The V gene lost 0 bases and the J gene lost 3 bases, with 9 bases spanning the gap. The germline gives CDR1 SGHNT, CDR2 YYREEE (reference sequence). This CDR3 is built from 15 residues. The CDR3: CASSLGSRDTGELFF. The CDR3, as DNA: TGTGCCAGCAGCTTGGGTAGTAGGGACACCGGGGAGCTGTTTTTT.

This clonotype was counted between two and nine times. The chain has TRBV7-2 and TRBJ2-3; D is perhaps TRBD2 (7 bases). The CDR3 is 15 amino acids. V was pared by 3 bases and J by 4 bases, with 14 bases between. CDR1 is SGHTA, CDR2 FQGNSA, per germline. The DNA of the CDR3 is TGTGCCAGCAGCTTTTTCGGGGGGCCACCAGATACGCAGTATTTT. Protein product: CASSFFGGPPDTQYF.

The genes are TRBV19 and TRBJ2-7; 10 nucleotides align to TRBD1. Looked up from germline, CDR1 is LNHDA and CDR2 is SQIVND (reference sequence). This CDR3 has 14 residues. Trimming at V came to 3 bases and at J to 6 bases, leaving 5 bases not matched to a gene. The CDR3 is CASSIGQGGTEQYF. The CDR3 DNA sequence: TGTGCCAGTAGTATTGGACAGGGGGGTACCGAGCAGTACTTC.

CDR3 DNA: TGCGCCAGCAGTTCACAGGGGTCGGCAGATACGCAGTATTTT. Translating it yields CASSSQGSADTQYF. The gene calls are TRBV5-1 and TRBJ2-3; 7 bases match TRBD1. From germline, CDR1 is SGHRS and CDR2 YFSETQ. The junction had 7 bases not matched to a gene; V was cut back by 5 bases and J by 4 bases. The CDR3 sequence is 14 residues long.

The chain is built from TRBV6-2 or TRBV6-3 and TRBJ2-1; TRBD2 aligns across 9 bases. The ends lost 6 bases at V and 13 bases at J; junction bases unmatched: 4. Germline CDR1 and CDR2: MNHEY and SVGEGT. The CDR3 is 11 amino acids. The CDR3: CASSHGTSQFF. In DNA form, the CDR3 reads TGTGCCAGCAGCCACGGGACTAGCCAGTTCTTC.

The chain is built from TRBV7-6 and TRBJ1-2; 10 positions agree with TRBD1. The CDR3 length is 15 residues. Germline-derived CDR1 and CDR2 are SGHVS and FNYEAQ. After removal of 3 bases from V and 5 bases from J, the junction contained 6 bases not matched to a gene. As DNA, the CDR3 is TGTGCCAGCAGCTTTGGGACAGGGGAAGGGTATGGCTACACCTTC. Amino acids: CASSFGTGEGYGYTF.

The J gene is TRBJ1-5, the V gene TRBV19, with 10 bases matching TRBD1. Germline V gene data show CDR1 as LNHDA and CDR2 as SQIVND (reference sequence). The CDR3 contains 16 residues. With 3 bases clipped from V and 2 bases from J, the junction kept 4 bases outside the gene matches. The CDR3 sequence is CASSIRTGGRNQPQHF. CDR3 in DNA: TGTGCCAGTAGTATCCGGACAGGGGGACGCAATCAGCCCCAGCATTTT.

About this clonotype itself: Since a much larger clone is just one base distant, this may be a read error. The chain couples TRBV6-2 or TRBV6-3 to TRBJ2-1, with D possibly being TRBD2 (6 bases). Germline assignment: CDR1 MNHEY and CDR2 SVGEGT. The CDR3 sequence is 13 residues long. Trimming removed 5 bases from V and 6 bases from J, with 11 bases in between. Here the CDR3 reads CASSKMGGNEQFF. The DNA for the CDR3 is TGTGCCAGCAGTAAAATGGGAGGCAATGAGCAGTTCTTC.

This clonotype was seen a handful of times. The rearrangement uses TRBV12-3 or TRBV12-4 and TRBJ2-1; TRBD2 matches at 8 bases. Trimming cost V 5 bases and J 6 bases; bases outside gene matches: 6. This CDR3 is 14 amino acids long. CDR3 coding DNA: TGTGCCAGCAGTCGGTCAGCGGGGGTCAATGAGCAGTTCTTC. Its protein product is CASSRSAGVNEQFF.

This clonotype was recorded a few times. The chain couples TRBV13 to TRBJ2-7, with 8 bases lining up with TRBD2. J was trimmed by 5 bases and V by 5 bases; bases with no gene match: 8. Per the germline V gene, CDR1 is PRHDT and CDR2 is FYEKMQ (reference sequence). This CDR3 spans 14 amino acids. CDR3 residues: CASSPRGGPHEQYF. The CDR3 DNA reads as TGTGCCAGCAGCCCCCGGGGGGGACCTCACGAGCAGTACTTC.

The chain has TRBV7-6 and TRBJ1-2; perhaps TRBD1 as D (6 bases). CDR3 length: 14 amino acids. With 5 bases removed from V and 4 bases from J, the gap between germline ends came to 14 bases. Per germline, CDR1 SGHVS and CDR2 FNYEAQ. CDR3 nucleotide sequence: TGTGCCAGCAGCCCAAACAGGGACCTCTATGGCTACACCTTC. This gives the protein CASSPNRDLYGYTF.

The chain is built from TRBV20-1 and TRBJ1-2; 8 positions match TRBD1. CDR1 DFQATT and CDR2 SNEGSKA come from the germline V gene (reference sequence). The CDR3 totals 13 residues. The ends lost 6 bases at V and 5 bases at J; junction bases unmatched: 8. The CDR3 DNA reads as TGCAGTGCCGGACAGGGTGGCAGGTATGGCTACACCTTC. Translated, it gives CSAGQGGRYGYTF.

This clonotype is medium-sized in the sample. The chain recombines TRBV29-1 with TRBJ1-1; perhaps TRBD1 as D (6 bases). CDR1 SQVTM and CDR2 ANQGSEA come from the germline V gene. The CDR3 is made up of 14 amino acids. The ends were cut back, 6 bases at V and 1 base at J, with 15 bases in the middle. The CDR3 DNA reads TGCAGCGTCAGGGGTGTAGGTCGGAACACTGAAGCTTTCTTT. Translation: CSVRGVGRNTEAFF. Full variable domain (outside the CDR3, taken from reference TRBV29-1 and TRBJ1-1): SAVISQKPSRDICQRGTSLTIQCQVDSQVTMMFWYRQQPGQSLTLIATANQGSEATYESGFVIDKFPISRPNLTFSTLTVSNMSPEDSSIYLCSVRGVGRNTEAFFGQGTRLTVV.